This T cell receptor beta chain appears in the sequencing data of a study of T cells expressing NK-cell markers. On the study more broadly: Sorted CD3+CD56+NKG2C+, CD3+CD56+NKG2C- and CD3+CD56-NKG2C+ T-cell subsets were beta-chain profiled.

Study-wide points: Whether expanded NKG2C+ T cell clones were HCMV-specific remained unclear.

From the 5' RACE reads, TCRdb lists one entry per CDR3 protein and no DNA. This table holds a few hundred thousand distinct CDR3 sequences. Of note for this clonotype: The antigen is undetermined.

The CDR3 covers 16 residues. Germline V CDR1 and CDR2: MNHEY, SVGAGI. The source is a man aged 18-75 years in good health. The chain is built from TRBV6-5 and TRBJ2-2. The material sequenced was blood T cells: a sorted CD56 or NKG2C T cell subset, CD4+ or CD8+ T cells, or bulk PBMC T cells (not recorded which). CDR3 residues: CASSYSSQTNTGELFF.